The T cell receptor (beta chain) under discussion was sequenced for a study of T cells in Graves' hyperthyroidism and ophthalmopathy. Study results and limitations: Expanded thyroid clonotypes (above 0.001) were mostly also found in blood.

The CDR3 runs 13 residues. CDR1 and CDR2 (germline): KGHSH, LQKENI. Trimming pared 3 bases from V and 5 bases from J, leaving 10 bases between. Newly diagnosed patients aged 18 to 65 had hyperthyroidism of under 2 months' duration. This clonotype showed up many times. The target antigen is unknown. The source material, RNA transcripts, was used to amplify TCR beta CDR3 regions. First-round RT-PCR of the TCR CDR3 relied on the HTBI primer set. MiXCR, applied by TCRdb to the multiplex PCR reads, yields one record per CDR3 protein. The repertoire holds a few hundred thousand distinct CDR3 sequences, with approximately 15% as singletons.

The TCR originated in a woman aged 18 to 35 with Graves' hyperthyroidism that later progressed to Graves' ophthalmopathy. Sequencing input: blood. This chain uses TRBV18 with TRBJ1-2; no definite D call. The DNA of the CDR3 is TGTGCCAGCTCACCCGATACCTTATATGGCTACACCTTC. It yields the protein CASSPDTLYGYTF. Based on the CDR3 plus reference TRBV18 and TRBJ1-2, the full variable domain is NAGVMQNPRHLVRRRGQEARLRCSPMKGHSHVYWYRQLPEEGLKFMVYLQKENIIDESGMPKERFSAEFPKEGPSILRIQQVVRGDSAAYFCASSPDTLYGYTFGSGTRLTVV.